These 22 T cell receptor beta chains came from one sample sequenced in a study of metastatic and nonmetastatic thyroid tumors. Thyroid surgery was performed in patients who had received no treatment beforehand. Through MiXCR, TCRdb re-clonotyped the PCR reads. The top ten clones hold roughly 18% of a sample with approximately 25,000 clones, 20% to 30% of them seen once. The sequenced sample was blood. The receptor source for this set is a male donor with papillary thyroid cancer or a benign thyroid nodule (not recorded which). Some clones in this sample may be carry-over from other donors' samples.

V usage is TRBV6-2 or TRBV6-3 and J usage is TRBJ1-5, with TRBD1 as a possible D gene (5 bases). The ends were cut back, 4 bases at V and 0 bases at J, with 10 bases in the middle. The CDR3 length is 15 residues. CDR1 and CDR2 (germline): MNHEY, SVGEGT. In DNA form, the CDR3 reads TGTGCCAGCAGTTGGGGGACCGATAGCAATCAGCCCCAGCATTTT. The encoded protein is CASSWGTDSNQPQHF.

Ten or more counts support this clone. It may be a read error: a sequence one base away is much more abundant. The same CDR3 is also encoded by other DNA sequences in this sample. V and J are TRBV2 and TRBJ2-1; D call uncertain. This CDR3 spans 14 amino acids. The germline V gene has CDR1 SNHLY and CDR2 FYNNEI. The CDR3 spells CASTDLLSNNEQFF. For the CDR3, the DNA is TGTGCTAGCACGGACCTCCTATCCAACAATGAGCAGTTCTTC.

By frequency in the sample, this clone is medium-sized. The V gene is TRBV6-1, the J gene TRBJ1-1, with unresolved D. Trimming removed 7 bases at V and 1 base at J, with 10 bases between. The CDR3 covers 13 residues. CDR1 and CDR2 (germline): MNHNS, SASEGT. CDR3 in amino acids: CASTLQANTEAFF. The CDR3, as DNA: TGTGCCAGCACCCTCCAGGCGAACACTGAAGCTTTCTTT.

This clone was counted ten times or more. The CDR3 is CATSGGGETQYF. CDR3 DNA: TGTGCCACCAGTGGAGGCGGGGAGACCCAGTACTTC. The chain carries TRBV24-1 and TRBJ2-5; D may be TRBD2 (5 bases). The CDR3 has 12 amino acids. The germline CDR1 and CDR2 sequences are KGHDR and SFDVKD. The ends were cut back, 5 bases at V and 5 bases at J, with 8 bases in the middle.

This clone was detected only a few times. This rearrangement joins TRBV12-5 to TRBJ2-7; 8 nucleotides line up with TRBD1. The length of the CDR3 is 12 residues. With 5 bases clipped from V and 6 bases from J, the junction kept 3 bases outside the gene matches. The V gene's germline CDR1 is LGHNT and CDR2 FRNRAP. The CDR3 is CASGADRGEQYF. The CDR3 nucleotides read TGTGCTAGTGGTGCCGACAGGGGCGAGCAGTACTTC.

This clone is medium-sized in the sample. The J gene is TRBJ1-3, the V gene TRBV11-1; no firm D call. Trimming stripped 5 bases from V and 0 bases from J, with 14 bases between. The CDR3 extends over 16 amino acids. The germline gives CDR1 SGHAT, CDR2 FQDESV (reference sequence). This chain's CDR3 is CASSPRDPSSGNTIYF. CDR3 sequence (DNA): TGTGCCAGCAGCCCCCGGGATCCGAGCTCTGGAAACACCATATATTTT.

The chain links TRBV9 to TRBJ2-1; TRBD2 is a possible D gene (6 bases). The germline CDR1 and CDR2 sequences are SGDLS and YYNGEE. The CDR3 runs 18 residues. The V end lost 7 bases, the J end lost 10 bases, and 33 bases lay between the germline ends. CDR3 region: CASRSQPQAGGPKWEQFF. In DNA, the CDR3 is TGTGCCAGCCGCTCACAGCCCCAAGCGGGTGGGCCGAAGTGGGAGCAGTTCTTC.

This clone was observed at least ten times. The sample holds other DNA sequences that translate to the same CDR3. CDR3 sequence: CASSRTNGYTF. For the CDR3, the DNA is TGTGCCAGCAGTCGAACCAATGGCTACACCTTC. The chain joins TRBV12-3 or TRBV12-4 to TRBJ1-2; D unclear. V lost 5 bases and J 6 bases, leaving 7 bases between the germline ends. There are 11 residues in the CDR3.

By share, this clone ranks as medium-sized. This chain joins TRBV6-2 or TRBV6-3 and TRBJ2-1; 11 bases are shared with TRBD2. Unmatched junction bases numbered 7, after V lost 5 bases and J lost 7 bases. The CDR3 runs to 15 residues. Germline CDR1 reads MNHEY; CDR2 reads SVGEGT. This CDR3 is CASSLAGGSGNEQFF. CDR3 coding DNA: TGTGCCAGCAGTCTAGCGGGAGGAAGTGGGAATGAGCAGTTCTTC.

The rearrangement uses TRBV6-1 and TRBJ2-7; D is perhaps TRBD1 or TRBD2 (5 bases each). CDR1 MNHNS and CDR2 SASEGT come from the germline V gene. The germline V and J ends were trimmed by 6 bases and 6 bases, with 15 bases remaining between them. The CDR3 loop spans 13 amino acids. In DNA, the CDR3 is TGTGCCAGCAGCCCCGGGACCCCTGGCGAGCAGTACTTC. Residues: CASSPGTPGEQYF.

This chain connects TRBV20-1 to TRBJ2-6; TRBD1 matches 9 bases. The CDR3 extends over 17 amino acids. V gave up 6 bases and J gave up 1 base; unmatched junction bases: 10. CDR1 and CDR2 (germline): DFQATT, SNEGSKA (reference sequence). DNA for the CDR3: TGCAGTGCCCCTAGGGACAGGGTGGTTTCTGGGGCCAACGTCCTGACTTTC. Amino acids: CSAPRDRVVSGANVLTF.

As regards this clone: The identical CDR3 is also encoded by other nucleotide sequences in the sample. The chain couples TRBV20-1 to TRBJ2-7; D is uncertain. Germline V lookup: CDR1 DFQATT, CDR2 SNEGSKA (reference sequence). CDR3 length: 13 residues. Trimming removed 4 bases from V and 6 bases from J, with 16 bases in between. The CDR3 loop is CSATPTGTPEQYF. CDR3 in DNA: TGCAGTGCTACCCCCACCGGTACCCCCGAGCAGTACTTC.

This clone ranks as medium-sized. This chain joins TRBV5-1 and TRBJ2-7; TRBD2 matches 12 bases. The J segment lost 5 bases and the V segment lost 4 bases, leaving 4 bases of the junction unmatched. CDR1 and CDR2 (germline): SGHRS, YFSETQ. The CDR3 runs to 14 residues. Here the CDR3 DNA reads TGCGCCAGCAGCACCGGACTAGCGGGACACGAGCAGTACTTC. Translating it yields CASSTGLAGHEQYF.

This clone was observed many times. This sequence joins TRBV19 and TRBJ1-2; D may be TRBD1 (6 bases). The V gene's germline CDR1 is LNHDA and CDR2 SQIVND (reference sequence). This CDR3 contains 14 residues. V lost 5 bases to trimming and J lost 5 bases, with 15 bases between them. CDR3 sequence: CASSRIGQGYGYTF. CDR3 in DNA: TGTGCCAGTAGTCGTATCGGCCAGGGGTATGGCTACACCTTC. Drawing the rest from reference TRBV19 and TRBJ1-2, the complete variable domain is DGGITQSPKYLFRKEGQNVTLSCEQNLNHDAMYWYRQDPGQGLRLIYYSQIVNDFQKGDIAEGYSVSREKKESFPLTVTSAQKNPTAFYLCASSRIGQGYGYTFGSGTRLTVV.

This clone came up many times. CDR3 residues: CASSLEAREKLFF. The CDR3 region has the DNA TGTGCCAGCAGCTTAGAGGCCAGGGAAAAACTGTTTTTT. The chain recombines TRBV11-2 with TRBJ1-4; D unclear. Germline lookup yields CDR1 SGHAT and CDR2 FQNNGV. There are 13 residues in the CDR3. V was cut by 0 bases and J by 8 bases, with 7 bases left in between.

J is TRBJ1-1 and V is TRBV5-1, with D possibly TRBD1 on 6 matching bases. The CDR3 spans 16 residues. V lost 0 bases, J lost 2 bases, and 14 bases lay in between. Germline V gene lookup returns CDR1 SGHRS and CDR2 YFSETQ. The CDR3 DNA is TGCGCCAGCAGCTTGGAGGGGGTAGGGAGAAACACTGAAGCTTTCTTT. Amino acids: CASSLEGVGRNTEAFF.

The sample holds many counts of this clone. This rearrangement joins TRBV3-1 to TRBJ2-3; no clear D. V dropped 4 bases and J dropped 0 bases, with 17 bases sitting between them. The CDR3 has 17 amino acids. The germline V gene has CDR1 LGHDT and CDR2 YNNKEL (reference sequence). CDR3 amino acids: CASSLRPSPPSTDTQYF. In nucleotides, the CDR3 is TGTGCCAGCAGCCTGAGGCCCAGTCCACCTAGCACAGATACGCAGTATTTT.

This clone was recorded once. The CDR3: CASSLYGALETQYF. CDR3 in DNA: TGTGCCAGCAGTTTATACGGAGCCCTGGAGACCCAGTACTTC. The gene calls are TRBV27 and TRBJ2-5; no clear D. Trimming cost V 1 base and J 5 bases, with 11 bases left between them. Per germline, CDR1 MNHEY and CDR2 SMNVEV (reference sequence). The CDR3 has 14 residues.

This clone has at least ten counts. A single base separates this from a much larger clone, so it may be a read error. Other DNA sequences in the same sample also yield this CDR3. The CDR3: CASSLGRFYGYTF. CDR3 sequence (DNA): TGCGCCAGCAGTTTAGGCCGTTTCTATGGCTACACCTTC. The V gene is TRBV12-3 or TRBV12-4, the J gene TRBJ1-2; D not resolved. The CDR3 length is 13 residues.

This clone was recorded a few times. This chain connects TRBV6-2 or TRBV6-3 to TRBJ2-1; the match to TRBD1 covers 8 bases. The germline V gene encodes CDR1 MNHEY and CDR2 SVGEGT. V gave up 2 bases and J gave up 8 bases; unmatched junction bases: 8. The CDR3 contains 15 residues. Here the CDR3 DNA reads TGTGCCAGCAGTTACGAGGACAGGGAGTCCGATGAGCAGTTCTTC. It specifies CASSYEDRESDEQFF.

This clone was observed at least ten times. The chain employs TRBV29-1 and TRBJ1-1; D gene unclear. The CDR3 extends over 9 amino acids. Germline CDR1 is SQVTM and CDR2 is ANQGSEA. CDR3 coding DNA: TGCAGTGCGGGTACTGAAGCTTTCTTT. Its protein is CSAGTEAFF.

V and J are TRBV6-1 and TRBJ2-7, with no clear D. V lost 11 bases and J lost 7, with 21 bases in between. The CDR3 totals 13 residues. CDR1 is MNHNS and CDR2 is SASEGT in the germline V gene. The CDR3 DNA follows: TGTGCCTGGCGAACACCCGCTAAACGTGAGCAGTACTTC. Encoded protein: CAWRTPAKREQYF.